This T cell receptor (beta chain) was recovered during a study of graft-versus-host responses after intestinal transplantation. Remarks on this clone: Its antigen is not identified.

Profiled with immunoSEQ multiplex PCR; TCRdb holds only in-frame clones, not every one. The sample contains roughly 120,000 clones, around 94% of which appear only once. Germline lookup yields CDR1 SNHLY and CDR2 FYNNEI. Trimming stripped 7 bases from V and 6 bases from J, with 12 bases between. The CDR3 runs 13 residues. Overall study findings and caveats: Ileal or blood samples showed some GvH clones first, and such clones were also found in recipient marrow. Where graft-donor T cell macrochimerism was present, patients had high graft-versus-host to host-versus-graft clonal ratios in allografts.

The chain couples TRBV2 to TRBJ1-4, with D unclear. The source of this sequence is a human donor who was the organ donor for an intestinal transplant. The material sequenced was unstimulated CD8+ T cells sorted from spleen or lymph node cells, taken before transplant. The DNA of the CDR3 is TGTGCCAGCAAAGGGCAGGCAGATGAAAAACTGTTTTTT. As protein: CASKGQADEKLFF.